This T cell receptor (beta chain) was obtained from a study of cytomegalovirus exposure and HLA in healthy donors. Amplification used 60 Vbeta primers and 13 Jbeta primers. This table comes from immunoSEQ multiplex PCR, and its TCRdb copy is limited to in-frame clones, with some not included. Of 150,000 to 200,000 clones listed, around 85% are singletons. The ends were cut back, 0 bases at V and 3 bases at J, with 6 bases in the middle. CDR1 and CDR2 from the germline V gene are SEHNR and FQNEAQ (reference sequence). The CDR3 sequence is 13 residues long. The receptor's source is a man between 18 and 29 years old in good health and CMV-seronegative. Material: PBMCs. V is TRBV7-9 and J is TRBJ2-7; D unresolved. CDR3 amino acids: CASSLAIDYEQYF. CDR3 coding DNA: TGTGCCAGCAGCTTAGCGATAGACTACGAGCAGTACTTC.